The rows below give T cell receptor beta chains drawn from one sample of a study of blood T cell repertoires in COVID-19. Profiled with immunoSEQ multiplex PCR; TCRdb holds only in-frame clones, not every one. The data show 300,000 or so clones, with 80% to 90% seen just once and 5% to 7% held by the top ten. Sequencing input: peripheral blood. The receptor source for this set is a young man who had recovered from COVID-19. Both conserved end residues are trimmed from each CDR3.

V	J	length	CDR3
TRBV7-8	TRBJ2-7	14	ASSLADNRQGGEQY
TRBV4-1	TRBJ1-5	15	ASSQDGPFYSNQPQH
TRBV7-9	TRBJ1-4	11	ASNTQGAEKLF
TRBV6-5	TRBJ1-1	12	ASSPPWAGDEAF
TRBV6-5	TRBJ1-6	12	ASSYTRFNSPLH
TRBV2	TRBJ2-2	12	ASSGRLVSGELF
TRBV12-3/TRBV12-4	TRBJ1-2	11	ASSFGQNYGYT
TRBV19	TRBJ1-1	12	ASTMDRRNTEAF
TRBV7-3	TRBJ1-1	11	ASSPDSNTEAF
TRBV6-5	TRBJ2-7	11	ASSLTASYEQY
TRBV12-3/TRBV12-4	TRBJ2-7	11	ASRFGRAYEQY
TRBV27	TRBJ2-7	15	ASSSPPLVGARGEQY
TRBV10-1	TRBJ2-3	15	ASSDRFTPGGADTQY
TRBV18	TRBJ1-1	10	ASSPAVEEAF
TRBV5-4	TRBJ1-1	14	ASSLPSLQGRTEAF
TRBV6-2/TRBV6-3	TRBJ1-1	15	ASSYPRGGGLYTEAF
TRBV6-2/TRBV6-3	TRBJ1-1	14	ASSPDRGPVRQEAF
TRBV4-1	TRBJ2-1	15	ASSQDTRDRGFDEQF
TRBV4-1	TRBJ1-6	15	ASSQESGDDYNSPLH
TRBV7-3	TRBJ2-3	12	ASSLRQDTDTQY
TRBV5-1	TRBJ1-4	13	ASSRTGAKNEKLF
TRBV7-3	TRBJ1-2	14	ASSPQTGIGVDGYT
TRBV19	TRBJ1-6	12	ASSRTGTSPPLH
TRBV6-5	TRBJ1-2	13	ASTPRTASNYGYT